This TCR beta chain was identified during a study of T cell responses to AZD1222 COVID-19 vaccine. Overall study findings and caveats: Spike-specific TCR repertoires showed rising breadth and depth after two AZD1222 doses. Targets within unmutated variant regions were reportedly found for nearly half of spike-specific TCRs.

Assay used: immunoSEQ multiplex PCR; TCRdb lists only in-frame clones, some missing. The table lists 120,000 or so clones, roughly nine tenths of them singletons, with roughly a quarter in the top ten. Regarding this clone: Its antigen is unknown.

Germline CDR1 and CDR2: MNHNS and SASEGT. Trimming removed 0 bases at V and 4 bases at J, with 10 bases between. CDR3 length equals 15 residues. This sequence joins TRBV6-1 and TRBJ1-3; D call uncertain. This specimen was peripheral blood, taken on day 0 of AZD1222 vaccination. This clonotype originated in an adult in good health. DNA for the CDR3: TGTGCCAGCAGTGAAGCGCTCCAGGTCGGAAACACCATATATTTT. It yields the protein CASSEALQVGNTIYF.